This is a list of T cell receptor beta chains from one sample in a study of a mutant IDH1 vaccine in newly diagnosed glioma. Libraries were prepared by immunoSEQ multiplex PCR; TCRdb keeps only in-frame clonotypes and omits some of them. The top ten clones hold approximately 23% of a sample with tens of thousands of clones, approximately 78% of them seen once. Their recognized antigens are unknown. The source was PBMCs, collected from a glioma patient whose treatment included an IDH1 peptide vaccine. The receptors derive from a man younger than 45 with glioma. The CDR3 runs from the conserved cysteine through the conserved F or W.

TRBV18,TRBJ2-5,CASSPLGQTQYF
TRBV19,TRBJ2-7,CASSWSSGTYEQYF
TRBV29-1,TRBJ2-3,CSVVRGRADTQYF
TRBV2,TRBJ1-2,CASSGDRGYTFYGYTF
TRBV7-8,TRBJ2-7,CASSPGPLAAYEQYF
TRBV18,TRBJ2-1,CASSPGGLVSYNEQFF
TRBV18,TRBJ2-7,CASSPTRTSGSYEQYF
TRBV7-8,TRBJ2-7,CASSFLGDFSYEQYF
TRBV7-8,TRBJ1-5,CASSPLGYSNQPQHF
TRBV10-3,TRBJ1-1,CAVGGRENTEAFF
TRBV5-6,TRBJ2-7,CASGAGGQYEQYF
TRBV30,TRBJ1-3,CAWSLRSGNTIYF
TRBV6-6,TRBJ1-1,CASNGYGSEAFF
TRBV5-4,TRBJ1-1,CASSPPTWPGNTEAFF
TRBV7-2,TRBJ2-5,CASSLAGNGRETQYF
TRBV6-1,TRBJ1-5,CASSEAGGMISNQPQHF
TRBV7-2,TRBJ2-5,CASSLEGGRLRQTQYF
TRBV29-1,TRBJ1-2,CSVEPTGQANYGYTF
TRBV30,TRBJ1-5,CAASGQHNQPQHF
TRBV2,TRBJ2-7,CASRVVATYEQYF
TRBV29-1,TRBJ1-1,CSAKTPGSMNTEAFF
TRBV28,TRBJ1-4,CASSTLGLGGEKLFF
TRBV30,TRBJ2-3,CAWSESGGTQYF
TRBV10-3,TRBJ2-1,CAISGLAGGREQFF
TRBV30,TRBJ1-1,CAWSSDTEAFF
TRBV10-3,TRBJ2-1,CAIRIIRGASYNEQFF
TRBV5-1,TRBJ1-1,CASSATTGLNTEAFF
TRBV4-1,TRBJ2-7,CASSQSSGSIYEQYF
TRBV10-2,TRBJ2-7,CASSGGRGRSEQYF
TRBV30,TRBJ2-7,CAWSGRGREQYF
TRBV7-2,TRBJ1-3,CASSSGQGWRVGNTIYF
TRBV27,TRBJ2-7,CASSLWGQVGEQYF
TRBV10-3,TRBJ1-1,CATQRVWGTEAFF
TRBV5-6,TRBJ2-2,CASSFDRTSGGAGELFF
TRBV5-1,TRBJ2-1,CASSLTRNSNEQFF